Below, 26 T cell receptor beta chains from the same sample are listed, as sequenced in a study of T-cell memory formation after mild COVID-19. TCRdb reprocessed the 5' RACE reads with MiXCR, giving one entry per CDR3 protein. The sample yields about 210,000 distinct CDR3 sequences, 25% to 35% seen once. The sequencing input was PBMCs or a T cell subset sorted from them (not recorded which). All receptors come from an adult woman who had mild COVID-19 (a few samples of this study predate the infection). Cell type and time point are not known.

This clonotype showed up just a few times. V usage is TRBV5-1 and J usage is TRBJ2-7; D possibly corresponds to TRBD2 (6 bases). This CDR3 contains 15 residues. Per germline, CDR1 SGHRS and CDR2 YFSETQ. V was pared by 0 bases and J by 7 bases, with 17 bases between. The CDR3 is CASSLEGSFGREQYF. In nucleotides, the CDR3 is TGCGCCAGCAGCTTGGAAGGATCCTTCGGGAGAGAGCAGTACTTC.

The V call is TRBV6-6, the J call TRBJ1-5; the D is unclear. This CDR3 has 15 amino acids. In germline, CDR1 is MNHNY, CDR2 SVGAGI (reference sequence). With 2 bases removed from V and 0 bases from J, the gap between germline ends came to 8 bases. CDR3 sequence: CASSYGSYSNQPQHF. CDR3 DNA: TGTGCCAGCAGTTACGGCAGCTATAGCAATCAGCCCCAGCATTTT.

This chain uses TRBV12-3 or TRBV12-4 with TRBJ2-7; 9 bases fit TRBD1. The CDR3 runs to 18 residues. Trimming took 5 bases from V and 0 from J; bases not matched to a gene: 14. This CDR3 reads CASSPGQGLRLGSYEQYF. CDR3 coding DNA: TGTGCCAGCAGTCCCGGACAGGGGCTCCGGCTGGGCTCCTACGAGCAGTACTTC.

This clonotype occurred a few times. The chain uses TRBV29-1 and TRBJ2-3; D unclear. CDR3 length: 15 residues. V lost 1 base and J 3 bases, leaving 14 bases between the germline ends. Germline lookup yields CDR1 SQVTM and CDR2 ANQGSEA. CDR3 in amino acids: CSVEGLGRDTDTQYF. The CDR3 DNA is TGCAGCGTTGAAGGTTTAGGCAGAGATACAGATACGCAGTATTTT.

The chain couples TRBV4-2 to TRBJ2-3; 8 bases match TRBD2. There are 16 residues in the CDR3. Losses at the gene ends were 0 bases for V and 1 base for J; bases not matched to a gene: 3. The germline CDR1 and CDR2 sequences are LGHNA and YNFKEQ. Written as DNA, the CDR3 is TGTGCCAGCAGCCAAGAGGAGCGGGAGCGCACAGATACGCAGTATTTT. Translated: CASSQEERERTDTQYF.

This clonotype was seen only a few times. The genes are TRBV5-1 and TRBJ1-2; 7 bases map to TRBD1. Unmatched junction bases numbered 9, after V lost 0 bases and J lost 4 bases. CDR3 length: 16 amino acids. Germline V lookup: CDR1 SGHRS, CDR2 YFSETQ. This CDR3 reads CASSLAGTESLYGYTF. In DNA form, the CDR3 reads TGCGCCAGCAGCTTGGCCGGGACAGAATCCCTCTATGGCTACACCTTC.

This clonotype was recorded a few times. The rearrangement uses TRBV14 and TRBJ1-4; 7 bases agree with TRBD1. There are 17 residues in the CDR3. Per the germline V gene, CDR1 is SGHDN and CDR2 is FVKESK. With 4 bases clipped from V and 3 bases from J, the junction kept 11 bases outside the gene matches. This CDR3 is CASSPLLSGTANEKLFF. The DNA for the CDR3 is TGTGCCAGCAGCCCCCTCCTTTCCGGGACAGCTAATGAAAAACTGTTTTTT.

This clonotype turned up a few times. The gene calls are TRBV7-3 and TRBJ2-1, with D perhaps matching TRBD2 (5 bases). With 1 base removed from V and 0 bases from J, the gap between germline ends came to 7 bases. The CDR3 has 15 amino acids. Per the germline V gene, CDR1 is SGHTA and CDR2 is FQGTGA. CDR3 in DNA: TGTGCCAGCAGCTTAATAGCGAGCTCCTACAATGAGCAGTTCTTC. Protein sequence: CASSLIASSYNEQFF.

This clonotype has more than one count but fewer than ten. The rearrangement uses TRBV2 and TRBJ2-4; D call uncertain. Trimming left V 4 bases short and J 11 bases short, with 9 bases between. The V gene's germline CDR1 is SNHLY and CDR2 FYNNEI. This CDR3 is built from 11 residues. CDR3 loop: CASSVGYLQYF. In nucleotides, the CDR3 is TGTGCCAGCAGTGTTGGTTACCTTCAGTACTTC.

The rearrangement uses TRBV7-2 and TRBJ2-2; 11 nucleotides match TRBD2. This CDR3 spans 19 amino acids. CDR1 is SGHTA, CDR2 FQGNSA, per germline. Unmatched junction bases numbered 18, after V lost 5 bases and J lost 7 bases. The CDR3 DNA reads as TGTGCCAGCAGCCAATCCAAGTTAGCGGGAGGGATTCGTAACGGGGAGCTGTTTTTT. Protein sequence: CASSQSKLAGGIRNGELFF.

This clonotype showed up just a few times. The CDR3 DNA reads as TGTGCCAGCAGCCGGAGGGCGGGAGGGCCGGCTGGGGCCAACGTCCTGACTTTC. Protein: CASSRRAGGPAGANVLTF. This chain links TRBV27 with TRBJ2-6; 9 bases map to TRBD2. The germline gives CDR1 MNHEY, CDR2 SMNVEV (reference sequence). V was pared by 6 bases and J by 2 bases, with 11 bases of the junction left unmatched. There are 18 residues in the CDR3.

This clonotype was detected only a few times. The chain has TRBV5-1 and TRBJ2-1; unclear D gene. The V and J ends lost 2 bases and 5 bases respectively, with 11 bases between them. The CDR3 loop spans 14 amino acids. CDR1 is SGHRS and CDR2 is YFSETQ in the germline V gene. In nucleotides, the CDR3 is TGCGCCAGCAGCTTCCGGACGGAGCACAATGAGCAGTTCTTC. Protein product: CASSFRTEHNEQFF.

This clonotype occurred a few times. V gene TRBV9 combines with J gene TRBJ2-3; D is unclear. V shed 2 bases and J shed 2 bases, with 9 bases lying between them. The CDR3 loop spans 14 amino acids. CDR1 and CDR2 from the germline V gene are SGDLS and YYNGEE. The CDR3 reads CASSVGRFTDTQYF. The DNA for the CDR3 is TGTGCCAGCAGCGTGGGCCGATTCACAGATACGCAGTATTTT.

This clonotype was found a few times. The chain's CDR3 is CASKGGSVTGELFF. The CDR3 DNA follows: TGTGCCAGCAAAGGGGGTTCGGTCACCGGGGAGCTGTTTTTT. V is TRBV6-5 and J is TRBJ2-2, with D perhaps TRBD1 (6 bases). This CDR3 comprises 14 residues. The V gene's germline CDR1 is MNHEY and CDR2 SVGAGI. V lost 7 bases to trimming and J lost 4 bases, with 13 bases between them.

This clonotype was counted a few times. The gene calls are TRBV6-5 and TRBJ2-1, with D unclear. Germline V gives CDR1 MNHEY, CDR2 SVGAGI. V was clipped by 8 bases and J by 3 bases, with 14 bases between them. There are 14 residues in the CDR3. Written as DNA, the CDR3 is TGTGCCAGCCGCCATCGGCCGATCTACAATGAGCAGTTCTTC. This codes for CASRHRPIYNEQFF.

V is TRBV2 and J is TRBJ2-7, with 7 bases aligning to TRBD1. From germline, CDR1 is SNHLY and CDR2 FYNNEI. This CDR3 has 11 residues. The J segment lost 5 bases and the V segment lost 8 bases, leaving 3 bases of the junction unmatched. In DNA, the CDR3 is TGTGCCAGCTCACAGGGGCACGAGCAGTACTTC. Protein product: CASSQGHEQYF.

This chain connects TRBV6-5 to TRBJ2-7, with TRBD1 matching over 7 bases. V was clipped by 8 bases and J by 7 bases; unmatched bases: 11. Germline CDR1 and CDR2: MNHEY and SVGAGI. CDR3 length: 13 residues. CDR3 nucleotide sequence: TGTGCCAGCCGAATCGACAGGGCTTATGAGCAGTACTTC. Its protein product is CASRIDRAYEQYF.

Only a few counts were recorded for this clonotype. The chain links TRBV10-3 to TRBJ1-2; possibly TRBD1 for D (5 bases). CDR3 length: 11 residues. V was pared by 6 bases and J by 4 bases, with 6 bases between. The germline gives CDR1 ENHRY, CDR2 SYGVKD. The CDR3 region is CAIRGVYGYTF. CDR3 sequence (DNA): TGTGCCATCAGGGGGGTCTATGGCTACACCTTC.

There are a few counts of this clonotype. V and J are TRBV6-5 and TRBJ2-7, with TRBD1 matching over 7 bases. Unmatched junction bases numbered 3, after V lost 4 bases and J lost 0 bases. Germline loops: CDR1 MNHEY, CDR2 SVGAGI. This CDR3 is 14 amino acids long. The CDR3 bases are TGTGCCAGCAGTTCAGACAGGGCCTCCTACGAGCAGTACTTC. It yields the protein CASSSDRASYEQYF.

This clonotype was counted a few times. The chain joins TRBV7-3 to TRBJ1-1; weak D call: TRBD1 (6 bases). The CDR3 has 16 residues. Between the trimmed V and J ends, which lost 1 base and 3 bases, there was a span of 15 bases. Germline V gene sequence: CDR1 SGHTA, CDR2 FQGTGA. DNA for the CDR3: TGTGCCAGCAGCTTAAGACAGGCGGAGCGGTACACTGAAGCTTTCTTT. Translated, it gives CASSLRQAERYTEAFF.

The chain is built from TRBV12-3 or TRBV12-4 and TRBJ2-5; 7 bases map to TRBD2. This CDR3 is built from 13 residues. The V segment lost 6 bases and the J segment 5 bases; nucleotides outside the gene matches: 6. Written as DNA, the CDR3 is TGTGCCAGCAGGCGGGGGTTCGGGGAGACCCAGTACTTC. It is translated as CASRRGFGETQYF.

J is TRBJ2-3 and V is TRBV6-2 or TRBV6-3, with D perhaps given as TRBD1 or TRBD2 (5 bases each). There are 15 residues in the CDR3. Germline V gives CDR1 MNHEY, CDR2 SVGEGT. V shed 0 bases and J shed 0 bases, with 7 bases lying between them. DNA of the CDR3: TGTGCCAGCAGTTACTCGGGACCTAGCACAGATACGCAGTATTTT. Translation gives CASSYSGPSTDTQYF.

This clonotype was seen a handful of times. The rearrangement uses TRBV20-1 and TRBJ1-5; D is possibly TRBD1 (5 bases). Germline V CDR1 and CDR2: DFQATT, SNEGSKA (reference sequence). Trimming shortened V by 5 bases and J by 9 bases, and 14 bases separated the two germline ends. The CDR3 runs to 12 residues. The DNA for the CDR3 is TGCAGTGCTCGGGGCAAGGATTCGCCCCAGCATTTT. This encodes CSARGKDSPQHF.

This chain joins TRBV7-9 and TRBJ2-1, with TRBD1 matching over 9 bases. This CDR3 region has 14 residues. Germline V lookup: CDR1 SEHNR, CDR2 FQNEAQ (reference sequence). V trimming: 4 bases; J trimming: 6 bases; junction bases outside the gene matches: 4. CDR3 residues: CASSSQGALNEQFF. The CDR3 region has the DNA TGTGCCAGCAGCTCACAGGGGGCACTCAATGAGCAGTTCTTC. Full variable domain (missing parts from reference TRBV7-9 and TRBJ2-1): DTGVSQNPRHKITKRGQNVTFRCDPISEHNRLYWYRQTLGQGPEFLTYFQNEAQLEKSRLLSDRFSAERPKGSFSTLEIQRTEQGDSAMYLCASSSQGALNEQFFGPGTRLTVL.

There are a few counts of this clonotype. The V call is TRBV6-6, the J call TRBJ1-5; possible D gene TRBD1, 6 bases. CDR3 size: 17 residues. Between the trimmed V and J ends, which lost 5 bases and 1 base, there was a span of 18 bases. Per germline, CDR1 MNHNY and CDR2 SVGAGI (reference sequence). CDR3 bases: TGTGCCAGCAGTCAGGGGAGGGGAAGTTCGAGCAATCAGCCCCAGCATTTT. Its protein product is CASSQGRGSSSNQPQHF.

This clonotype was found a few times. The genes are TRBV12-3 or TRBV12-4 and TRBJ2-3; TRBD2 agrees at 7 bases. The CDR3 spans 15 residues. V gave up 4 bases and J gave up 1 base; unmatched junction bases: 5. CDR3 in DNA: TGTGCCAGCAGTTCCTCAACTAGCGGCACAGATACGCAGTATTTT. Amino acids: CASSSSTSGTDTQYF.